This T cell receptor (beta chain) was sequenced in a study of beta chain features in type 1 diabetes. Turning to the study itself: Healthy donors and patients had similar age, gender and cell yields. Investigators examined roughly 99,000,000 sorted cells across all samples.

Expressed TCRB transcripts were sequenced because the entire RNA isolate underwent reverse transcription. Libraries were prepared by immunoSEQ multiplex PCR; TCRdb keeps only in-frame clonotypes and omits some of them. The sample lists a few hundred thousand clones, around 12% seen once, with 0.017% in the top ten. Sorting that relied on CD45RO/CCR7/CD25/CD127/CD95/CD27 yielded CD4+ naive, central memory, regulatory and stem cell-like memory cells. The germline V gene encodes CDR1 SGHTA and CDR2 FQGNSA. The V end was cut by 6 bases, the J end by 0 bases, with 15 bases between. The length of the CDR3 is 15 residues. General observations from the study: Compared to healthy donors, patients appeared to have naive, central memory and Treg TCRB repertoires that were more alike.

This clone occurred a few times. Its antigen remains unknown. The clonotype was recovered from a man aged 18 to 29 in good health. The chain links TRBV7-2 to TRBJ2-7, with D perhaps TRBD1 (6 bases). The sample taken for sequencing was naive CD4+ T cells from blood. The CDR3 DNA reads TGTGCCAGCAGTTGGGACATTAGGAACTCCTACGAGCAGTACTTC. Translation gives CASSWDIRNSYEQYF.